This T cell receptor beta chain was sequenced during a study of blood T cell repertoires in COVID-19. The study drew participants aged roughly 18 to 95 years from around 24 US areas. Cohorts were determined from participant-reported clinical history. Produced via immunoSEQ multiplex PCR; TCRdb's table is partial and in-frame only. This sample yields 250,000 to 300,000 clones, of which roughly four fifths are seen a single time; over 4% belongs to the top ten. The receptor's source is a man aged 25 to 45 with acute COVID-19. Sequencing input: PBMCs or T cells enriched from blood (not recorded which).

CDR3 in amino acids: CSASLRTGRDNQPQHF. DNA for the CDR3: TGCAGTGCTAGTTTGCGGACAGGGAGGGACAATCAGCCCCAGCATTTT. The chain carries TRBV20-1 and TRBJ1-5, with 8 positions matching TRBD1. J lost 3 bases, V lost 3 bases, and 10 bases had no gene match. CDR1 DFQATT and CDR2 SNEGSKA come from the germline V gene (reference sequence). The CDR3 runs to 16 residues.